This T cell receptor beta chain is drawn from a study of T-cell memory formation after mild COVID-19. Study details: There were largely donor-specific TCR clusters.

The study's findings and limits: Proof of SARS-CoV-2 specificity was absent for the second-wave clones that crested on day 37. A balance of CD4 and CD8 characterized clones contracting day 15 to 85, whereas later expanders leaned CD4+.

TCR alpha and TCR beta cDNA libraries carrying sample barcodes and UMIs were produced by 5'RACE using constant-segment primers. One entry per CDR3 protein, called by TCRdb with MiXCR from the 5' RACE reads. The table has 260,000 or so distinct CDR3 sequences, 16% seen once. CDR3 length equals 15 residues. Per the germline V gene, CDR1 is SEHNR and CDR2 is FQNEAQ (reference sequence). Trimming took 4 bases from V and 7 from J; bases not matched to a gene: 9. This clonotype turned up a few times. The antigen is undetermined. The chain employs TRBV7-9 and TRBJ1-4; 7 bases agree with TRBD1. The sequencing sample was made of PBMCs or a T cell subset sorted from them (not recorded which). The source is a man aged 18 to 35 who had mild COVID-19 (a few samples of this study predate the infection). Cell type and time point are not known. CDR3 loop: CASSSDREVGEKLFF. The CDR3 DNA reads as TGTGCCAGCAGCTCAGACAGGGAAGTCGGTGAAAAACTGTTTTTT.